The next 3 T cell receptor beta chains were all read from a single sample in a study of beta chain features in type 1 diabetes. These receptors' targets are unknown. Study-level findings and limits: Shorter TCRB CDR3s, moderately but significantly so, were found in Type 1 diabetes patients in all four CD4+ subsets.

The study reverse transcribed the entire isolated RNA, so it sequenced expressed TCRB transcripts. The data were produced by immunoSEQ multiplex PCR, yet TCRdb's version contains in-frame clones alone and is incomplete. The table has around 650,000 clones, 9.5% to 15% seen once; the top ten hold over 0.1%. The sequenced sample consisted of naive CD4+ T cells from blood. The receptors come from a man aged 25-45 years with type 1 diabetes.

The rearrangement uses TRBV14 and TRBJ1-1, with a tentative D call TRBD1 (6 bases). Per germline, CDR1 SGHDN and CDR2 FVKESK. V was clipped by 7 bases and J by 1 base, with 13 bases between them. The CDR3 covers 14 residues. The CDR3 sequence: CASTLLQGNTEAFF. As DNA, the CDR3 is TGTGCCAGCACCCTCCTACAGGGGAACACTGAAGCTTTCTTT.

This chain joins TRBV10-3 and TRBJ1-5; 7 nucleotides line up with TRBD1. V dropped 4 bases and J dropped 7; count of bases not matched to a gene: 10. The CDR3 contains 15 residues. Germline lookup yields CDR1 ENHRY and CDR2 SYGVKD. The CDR3 reads CAISGTGPVGQPQHF. CDR3 coding DNA: TGTGCCATCAGTGGGACAGGTCCGGTGGGACAGCCCCAGCATTTT.

This clone was detected a few times. V usage is TRBV19 and J usage is TRBJ2-7, with a possible D match to TRBD1 (6 bases). This CDR3 is built from 16 residues. The V gene's germline CDR1 is LNHDA and CDR2 SQIVND (reference sequence). V was pared by 6 bases and J by 7 bases, with 25 bases between. The DNA of the CDR3 is TGTGCCAGTAGGCCCTCGACAGGAATCGGGTCGGGAGAGCAGTACTTC. Translating gives CASRPSTGIGSGEQYF.